This TCR beta chain was captured by sequencing in a study of blood T cell repertoires in COVID-19. Study-wide background: Sites across the United States, Italy and Spain contributed samples from acute and convalescent COVID-19. From T cells, B-cell-depleted T cells, or PBMCs came the material, which was cDNA or gDNA.

Repertoires were generated with immunoSEQ multiplex PCR, while TCRdb's copy carries only in-frame clones and drops some. The sample holds 200,000 to 300,000 clones, 80% to 90% seen once. Patients of the Seattle cohort, enrolled during active infection, were followed longitudinally. This CDR3 comprises 14 residues. Trimming took 4 bases from V and 5 from J; bases not matched to a gene: 5. CDR1 and CDR2 from the germline V gene are SGHRS and YFSETQ. The clonotype was recovered from a woman older than 75 with COVID-19, enrolled during active disease. The chain is built from TRBV5-1 and TRBJ2-7, with TRBD1 identical over 11 bases. The sample consisted of peripheral blood. In nucleotides, the CDR3 is TGCGCCAGCAGCCTGGGACAGGGGGTCGACGAGCAGTACTTC. Translation gives CASSLGQGVDEQYF.